This TCR beta chain was identified during a study of T cells in Graves' hyperthyroidism and ophthalmopathy. Study-level findings and limits: A model built on 13 V-J features separated ophthalmopathy from stable hyperthyroidism. In the blood, most expanded thyroid clonotypes above 0.001 appeared as well.

Deletions cut 7 bases from V and 1 base from J, with 14 bases between. CDR3 length: 15 amino acids. This clonotype was observed at least ten times. No antigen is known for it. Amplification yielded TCR beta CDR3 regions, with RNA transcripts as the source. The TCR CDR3 was amplified in a first-round RT-PCR using the HTBI primer set. TCRdb passed the multiplex PCR reads through MiXCR, listing each CDR3 protein once. The data show over 450,000 distinct CDR3 sequences, over 15% seen once. This TCR was recovered from a woman aged 18-35 years with Graves' ophthalmopathy. The V call is TRBV12-3 or TRBV12-4, the J call TRBJ1-5; D gene ambiguous. Sequencing was done on a sample of blood. The DNA for the CDR3 is TGTGCCAGCACCGCCGGGCTTCGGAGCAATCAGCCCCAGCATTTT. Its translation: CASTAGLRSNQPQHF.